The sequence of this T cell receptor beta chain was determined in a study of memory CD4+ T cells and cytomegalovirus serostatus. Study summary: Of the healthy Belgian adults, fewer than 10 were CMV seropositive and around 22 seronegative. Study findings and constraints: The CMV-associated TCR signature appears largely within the CD4+ memory repertoire.

Single viable CD3+CD4+CD8-CD45RO+ cells were sorted as the memory CD4+ T cells. Notes on this clone: Its specificity is unknown.

Source study methods: Out-of-frame sequences were removed, leaving around 2.2 million distinct TCRbeta sequences. The method was immunoSEQ multiplex PCR; TCRdb's version includes in-frame clones alone and lacks a portion of them. D and trimming were read from the DNA, whereas the V and J calls and clone size are those reported in that table. The sample includes approximately 46,000 clones, over 60% of them seen just once. Per germline, CDR1 LNHDA and CDR2 SQIVND (reference sequence). Germline trimming cut 6 bases from V and 4 bases from J; bases unmatched to any gene: 4. The CDR3 is made up of 13 amino acids.

This clonotype was obtained from an adult in good health and CMV-seronegative. This rearrangement joins TRBV19 to TRBJ1-2; 8 bases map to TRBD1. The sample taken for sequencing was memory CD4+ T cells from blood. The CDR3 loop reads CASSDRGGYGYTF. The CDR3 DNA reads TGTGCCAGTAGCGACAGGGGCGGCTATGGCTACACCTTC.